This passage covers 4 T cell receptor beta chains from one sample sequenced in a study of spatial heterogeneity in lung cancer. TCRdb analysed the 5' RACE reads with MiXCR anew, one entry per CDR3 protein. The repertoire holds about 45,000 distinct CDR3 sequences, with approximately 12% as singletons. Time point indicated: sample taken at primary tumor resection. Unsorted whole RNA samples from tumor, nontumor lung or frozen PBMC were sequenced. This material consisted of PBMCs, taken at surgery. These receptors originate from a female donor with early-stage non-small cell lung cancer.

This clonotype showed up many times. The rearrangement uses TRBV28 and TRBJ1-1; unclear D gene. This CDR3 spans 16 amino acids. The germline CDR1 and CDR2 sequences are MDHEN and SYDVKM. V gave up 6 bases and J gave up 1 base, with 18 bases separating them. CDR3 sequence (DNA): TGTGCCAGCAGAACGACCCTCACAAAGAAGAACACTGAAGCTTTCTTT. Protein sequence: CASRTTLTKKNTEAFF.

This clonotype was detected a few times. This chain's CDR3 is CASRSIGVEAFF. The CDR3 nucleotides are TGTGCCAGCAGATCCATCGGGGTTGAAGCTTTCTTT. The chain couples TRBV7-8 to TRBJ1-1, with D uncertain. CDR3 length: 12 amino acids. The germline CDR1 and CDR2 sequences are SGHVS and FQNEAQ. V lost 6 bases and J lost 7, with 12 bases in between.

The rearrangement uses TRBV20-1 and TRBJ2-3; a possible D gene is TRBD2 (6 bases). The germline V and J ends were trimmed by 2 bases and 6 bases, with 18 bases remaining between them. Germline V gene lookup returns CDR1 DFQATT and CDR2 SNEGSKA (reference sequence). This CDR3 spans 15 amino acids. The CDR3 nucleotides are TGCAGTGCTAGACGGTGGGGTGAGGGGAGGGATACGCAGTATTTT. Its translation: CSARRWGEGRDTQYF.

This clonotype was seen at least ten times. The V call is TRBV29-1, the J call TRBJ1-1; D ambiguous. Germline V gene sequence: CDR1 SQVTM, CDR2 ANQGSEA. V lost 0 bases and J lost 3, with 8 bases in between. The CDR3 runs to 13 residues. CDR3 bases: TGCAGCGTTGAAGATAAGGCAGACACTGAAGCTTTCTTT. As protein: CSVEDKADTEAFF.